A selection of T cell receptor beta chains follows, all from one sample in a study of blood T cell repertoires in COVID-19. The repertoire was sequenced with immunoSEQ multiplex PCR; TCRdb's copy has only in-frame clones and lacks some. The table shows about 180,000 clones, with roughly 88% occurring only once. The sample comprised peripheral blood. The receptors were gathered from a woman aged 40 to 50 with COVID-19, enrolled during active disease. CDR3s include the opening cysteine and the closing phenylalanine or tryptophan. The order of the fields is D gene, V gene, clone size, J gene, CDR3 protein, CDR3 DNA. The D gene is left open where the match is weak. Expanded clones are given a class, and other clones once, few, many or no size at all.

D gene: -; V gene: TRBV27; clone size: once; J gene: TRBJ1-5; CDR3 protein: CASKNIWTDNQPQHF; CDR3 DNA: TGTGCCAGCAAGAATATATGGACAGATAATCAGCCCCAGCATTTT
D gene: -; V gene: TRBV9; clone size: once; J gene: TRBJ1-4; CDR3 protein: CASSGQTRNEKLFF; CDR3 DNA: TGTGCCAGCAGCGGACAGACTCGGAATGAAAAACTGTTTTTT
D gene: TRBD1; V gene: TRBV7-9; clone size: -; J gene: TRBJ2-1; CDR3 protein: CASSHGTGYNEQFF; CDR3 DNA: TGTGCCAGCAGCCACGGGACAGGGTACAATGAGCAGTTCTTC
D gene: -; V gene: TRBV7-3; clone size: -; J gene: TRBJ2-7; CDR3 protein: CASSLADSTKQYF; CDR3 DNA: TGTGCCAGCAGCTTAGCGGACAGTACGAAGCAGTACTTC
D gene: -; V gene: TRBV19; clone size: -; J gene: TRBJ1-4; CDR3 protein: CASSLPGVTNEKLFF; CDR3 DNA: TGTGCCAGTAGCCTTCCAGGGGTCACTAATGAAAAACTGTTTTTT
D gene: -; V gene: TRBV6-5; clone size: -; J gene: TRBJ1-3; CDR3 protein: CASGTILFSGNTIYF; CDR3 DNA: TGTGCCAGCGGGACTATATTATTCTCTGGAAACACCATATATTTT
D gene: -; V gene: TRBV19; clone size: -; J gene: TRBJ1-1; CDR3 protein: CASSISARLLGNTEAFF; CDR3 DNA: TGTGCCAGTAGTATTAGCGCCAGATTACTAGGTAACACTGAAGCTTTCTTT
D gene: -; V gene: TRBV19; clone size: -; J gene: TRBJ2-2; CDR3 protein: CASTIQGSGELFF; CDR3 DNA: TGTGCCAGTACCATACAGGGCTCCGGGGAGCTGTTTTTT
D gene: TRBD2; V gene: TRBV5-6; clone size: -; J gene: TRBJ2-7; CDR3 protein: CASSLVGGGAYEQYF; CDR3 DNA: TGTGCCAGCAGCTTGGTTGGCGGGGGGGCGTACGAGCAGTACTTC
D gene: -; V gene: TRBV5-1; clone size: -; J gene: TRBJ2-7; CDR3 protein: CASSLDRGGEQYF; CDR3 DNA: TGCGCCAGCAGCTTAGACAGGGGAGGGGAGCAGTACTTC
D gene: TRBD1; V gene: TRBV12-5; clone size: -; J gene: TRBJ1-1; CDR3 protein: CASGLVPSGGTEAFF; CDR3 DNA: TGTGCTAGTGGTTTGGTACCTTCAGGGGGGACCGAAGCTTTCTTT
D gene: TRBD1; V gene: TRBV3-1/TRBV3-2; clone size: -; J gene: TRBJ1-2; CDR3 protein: CASSQVAGQPLEGYTF; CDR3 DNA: TGTGCCAGCAGCCAAGTTGCGGGACAGCCCCTGGAGGGCTACACCTTC
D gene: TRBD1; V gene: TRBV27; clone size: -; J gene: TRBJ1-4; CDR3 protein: CASRGGNDEKLFF; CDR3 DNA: TGTGCCAGCAGAGGGGGCAACGATGAAAAACTGTTTTTT
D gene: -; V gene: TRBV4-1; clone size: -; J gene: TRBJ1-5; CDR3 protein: CASSPWTDNQPQHF; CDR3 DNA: TGCGCCAGCAGCCCTTGGACTGACAATCAGCCCCAGCATTTT
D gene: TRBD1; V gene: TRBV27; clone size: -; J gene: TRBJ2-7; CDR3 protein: CASSPRDRGLSKGYEQYF; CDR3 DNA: TGTGCCAGCAGTCCCCGGGACAGGGGGCTTTCCAAGGGCTACGAGCAGTACTTC
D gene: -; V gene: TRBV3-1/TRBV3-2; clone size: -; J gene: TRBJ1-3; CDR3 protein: CASSHTFRGASGNTIYF; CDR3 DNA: TGTGCCAGCAGCCATACCTTTCGGGGAGCCTCTGGAAACACCATATATTTT
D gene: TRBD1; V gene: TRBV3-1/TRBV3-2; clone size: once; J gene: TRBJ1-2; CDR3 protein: CASSQPRNRGSYTF; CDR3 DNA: TGTGCCAGCAGCCAACCCCGAAACAGGGGGAGCTACACCTTC
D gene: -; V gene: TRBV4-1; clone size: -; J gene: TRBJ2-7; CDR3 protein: CASSQTTGVGYEQYF; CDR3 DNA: TGCGCCAGCAGCCAAACTACGGGGGTCGGCTACGAGCAGTACTTC
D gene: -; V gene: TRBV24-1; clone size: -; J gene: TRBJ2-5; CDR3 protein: CATSGAPIQETQYF; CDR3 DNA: TGTGCCACCAGTGGTGCCCCTATCCAAGAGACCCAGTACTTC
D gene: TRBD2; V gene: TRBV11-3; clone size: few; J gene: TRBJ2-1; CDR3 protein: CASSMTSGGAGLEQFF; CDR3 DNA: TGTGCCAGCAGCATGACTAGCGGGGGGGCCGGTCTTGAGCAGTTCTTC
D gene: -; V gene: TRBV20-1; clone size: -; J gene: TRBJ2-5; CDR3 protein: CSATVQETQYF; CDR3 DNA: TGCAGTGCTACTGTTCAAGAGACCCAGTACTTC
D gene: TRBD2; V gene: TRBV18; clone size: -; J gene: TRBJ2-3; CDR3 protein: CASSPPGLASDTQYF; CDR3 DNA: TGTGCCAGCTCACCACCGGGACTAGCCTCAGATACGCAGTATTTT
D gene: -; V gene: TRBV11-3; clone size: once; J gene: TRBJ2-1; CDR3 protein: CASSFGDADEQFF; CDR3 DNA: TGTGCCAGCAGCTTCGGAGACGCCGATGAGCAGTTCTTC
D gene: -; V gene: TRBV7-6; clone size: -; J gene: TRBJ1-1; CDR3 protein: CASSSSGGPGVFMNTEAFF; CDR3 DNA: TGTGCCAGCAGCTCTAGCGGGGGACCTGGAGTGTTCATGAACACTGAAGCTTTCTTT
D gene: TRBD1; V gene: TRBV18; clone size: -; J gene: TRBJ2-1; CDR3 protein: CASSHRQGDYNEQFF; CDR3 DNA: TGTGCCAGCTCACACCGACAGGGGGACTACAATGAGCAGTTCTTC
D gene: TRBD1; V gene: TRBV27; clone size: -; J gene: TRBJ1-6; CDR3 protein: CASSLWAGGAGVSPLHF; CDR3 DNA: TGTGCCAGCAGTTTATGGGCAGGGGGCGCGGGCGTGTCACCCCTCCACTTT
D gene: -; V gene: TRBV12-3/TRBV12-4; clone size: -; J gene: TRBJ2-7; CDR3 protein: CASRAPHEQYF; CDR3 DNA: TGTGCCAGCAGGGCACCCCACGAGCAGTACTTC
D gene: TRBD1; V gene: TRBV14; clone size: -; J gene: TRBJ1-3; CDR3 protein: CASSRQSGTGGNTIYF; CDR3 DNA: TGTGCCAGCAGTCGTCAATCCGGGACAGGTGGAAACACCATATATTTT
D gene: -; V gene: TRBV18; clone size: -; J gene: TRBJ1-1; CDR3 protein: CASSPPTVAAEAEAFF; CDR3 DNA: TGTGCCAGCTCACCACCAACGGTGGCGGCGGAGGCGGAAGCTTTCTTT
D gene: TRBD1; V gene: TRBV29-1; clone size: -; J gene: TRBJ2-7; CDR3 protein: CSVPGQGLEEQYF; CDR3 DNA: TGCAGCGTCCCGGGACAGGGTCTCGAGGAGCAGTACTTC
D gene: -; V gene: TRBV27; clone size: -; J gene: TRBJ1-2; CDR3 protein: CASSTPGGYGYTF; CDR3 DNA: TGTGCCAGCAGTACTCCGGGAGGCTATGGCTACACCTTC
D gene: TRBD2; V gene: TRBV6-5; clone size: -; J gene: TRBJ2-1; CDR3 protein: CASSLGTSGRAEQFF; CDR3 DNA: TGTGCCAGCAGTCTTGGGACTAGCGGGAGGGCTGAGCAGTTCTTC
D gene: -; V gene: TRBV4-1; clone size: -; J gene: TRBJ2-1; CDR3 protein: CASSQPGYNEQFF; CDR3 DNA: TGCGCCAGCAGCCAACCGGGCTACAATGAGCAGTTCTTC
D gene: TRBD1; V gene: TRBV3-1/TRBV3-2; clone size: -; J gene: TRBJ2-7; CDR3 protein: CASSQANTTGTGTYEQYF; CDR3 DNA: TGTGCCAGCAGCCAAGCGAACACAACCGGGACAGGCACCTACGAGCAGTACTTC
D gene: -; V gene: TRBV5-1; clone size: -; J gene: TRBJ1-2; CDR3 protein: CASSLAGYRAYGYTF; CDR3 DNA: TGCGCCAGCAGCTTGGCCGGTTACAGGGCCTATGGCTACACCTTC
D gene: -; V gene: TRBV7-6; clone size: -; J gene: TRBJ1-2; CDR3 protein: CASSLEAGAYGYTF; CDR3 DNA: TGTGCCAGCAGCTTAGAGGCAGGGGCGTACGGCTACACCTTC
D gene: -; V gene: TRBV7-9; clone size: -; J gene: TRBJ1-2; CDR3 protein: CASSLGQGFGYTF; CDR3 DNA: TGTGCCAGCAGCTTAGGCCAGGGATTTGGCTACACCTTC
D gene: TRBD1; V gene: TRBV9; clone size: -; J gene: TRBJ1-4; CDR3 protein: CASSTGQDHYEKLFF; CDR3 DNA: TGTGCCAGCAGCACCGGACAGGACCATTATGAAAAACTGTTTTTT
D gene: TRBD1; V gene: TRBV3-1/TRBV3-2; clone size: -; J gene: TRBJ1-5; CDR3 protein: CASSSDRSNQPQHF; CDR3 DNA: TGTGCCAGCAGCTCGGACAGGTCGAATCAGCCCCAGCATTTT